This T cell receptor (beta chain) was observed in a study of cytomegalovirus exposure and HLA in healthy donors. The wider study: In terms of ancestry, the Caucasian-associated cluster contained 80% to 90% of the roughly 400 genotyped donors.

Study conclusions and caveats: Apart from CMV serostatus, no immune exposure information was available.

In this sample, this clone turned up a few times. The antigen remains unidentified. Amplification used 60 Vbeta primers and 13 Jbeta primers. Sequencing used immunoSEQ multiplex PCR; TCRdb keeps in-frame clones, though not all of them. The sample consists of about 140,000 clones, 80% of them appearing once. Trimming shortened V by 0 bases and J by 3 bases, and 4 bases separated the two germline ends. The germline gives CDR1 SGHNT, CDR2 YYREEE (reference sequence). The CDR3 runs 13 residues. The sequenced sample was PBMCs. V is TRBV5-4 and J is TRBJ1-3; no reliable D call. This clonotype was sampled from a man aged 35 to 55 in good health and CMV-seronegative. The CDR3 sequence is CASSLADGNTIYF. CDR3 nucleotides: TGTGCCAGCAGCTTGGCAGATGGAAACACCATATATTTT.